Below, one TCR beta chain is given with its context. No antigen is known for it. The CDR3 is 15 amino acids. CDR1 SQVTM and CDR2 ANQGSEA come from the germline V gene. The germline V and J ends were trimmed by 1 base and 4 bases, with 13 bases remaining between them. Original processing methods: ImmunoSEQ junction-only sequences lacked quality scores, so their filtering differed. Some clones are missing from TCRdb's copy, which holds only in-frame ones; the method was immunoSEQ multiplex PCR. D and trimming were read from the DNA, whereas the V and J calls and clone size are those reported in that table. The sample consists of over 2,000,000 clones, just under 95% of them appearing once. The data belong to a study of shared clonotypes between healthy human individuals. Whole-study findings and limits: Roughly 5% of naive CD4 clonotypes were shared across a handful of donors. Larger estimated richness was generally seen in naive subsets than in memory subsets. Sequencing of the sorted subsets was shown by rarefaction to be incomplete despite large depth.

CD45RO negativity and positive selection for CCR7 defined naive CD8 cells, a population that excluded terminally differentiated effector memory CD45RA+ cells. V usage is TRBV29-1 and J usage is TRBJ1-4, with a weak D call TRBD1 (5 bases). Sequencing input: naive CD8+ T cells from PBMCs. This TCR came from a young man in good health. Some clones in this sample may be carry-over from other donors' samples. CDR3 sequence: CSVEAPGALNEKLFF. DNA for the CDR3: TGCAGCGTTGAAGCCCCTGGGGCTCTTAATGAAAAACTGTTTTTT.